What follows describes a single T cell receptor (beta chain). What it recognizes is unknown. This sample is drawn from a study of quantifying T cell responses using KT2 cells. Study-wide context: RNA was reverse transcribed with TCR alpha and beta constant-region primers. The T4 ligation step was estimated to exceed 8.5% efficiency under optimum conditions. Study findings and constraints: Input KT2 cell number predicted KT2 alpha and beta sequence counts linearly over several orders of magnitude. Very high KT2 spike-in numbers caused saturation in KT2 sequence detection.

An oligo carrying a UMI was ligated to the cDNA 3' end. The first PCR ran roughly 4 cycles with an equimolar RC1.1 and RC1.2 beta primer mix. TCRdb re-derived calls from the UMI-ligation and nested PCR reads in MiXCR, one entry per CDR3 protein. Of tens of thousands of distinct CDR3 sequences in the sample, more than 9% were seen once. Unfractionated PBMC were spiked with known numbers of KT2 clone cells. There are 15 residues in the CDR3. CDR1 is MNHEY and CDR2 is SVGAGI in the germline V gene. Trimming removed 2 bases from V and 0 bases from J, with 10 bases in between. Sequencing used PBMCs spiked with cells of the T cell clone KT2. The V and J genes are TRBV6-5 and TRBJ1-1; maybe TRBD1 (5 bases). The TCR comes from a human donor. As DNA, the CDR3 is TGTGCCAGCAGTTACGGTGGGGCCTTGAACACTGAAGCTTTCTTT. It specifies CASSYGGALNTEAFF.